One sample yielded the 5 T cell receptor beta chains listed below, sequenced in a study of human thymus T cells. Only in-frame clones appear in the TCRdb table, and some are missing; sequencing was by immunoSEQ multiplex PCR. In the table there are 54,000 or so clones, 94% of which are singletons. The material sequenced was blood. These receptors all stem from a boy under two years old with a congenital heart defect but otherwise immunologically healthy.

V gene TRBV19 combines with J gene TRBJ1-2, with a tentative D call TRBD1 (5 bases). The germline V and J ends were trimmed by 5 bases and 3 bases, with 13 bases remaining between them. Germline CDR1 reads LNHDA; CDR2 reads SQIVND (reference sequence). The CDR3 is 14 residues long. The CDR3 DNA reads as TGTGCCAGTAGTGTGACAGAGGCCTACTATGGCTACACCTTC. It codes for CASSVTEAYYGYTF.

This clone was seen a handful of times. This chain uses TRBV19 with TRBJ1-4; D is unclear. There are 12 residues in the CDR3. CDR1 and CDR2 from the germline V gene are LNHDA and SQIVND (reference sequence). The ends were cut back, 6 bases at V and 8 bases at J, with 10 bases in the middle. The CDR3 sequence is CASRGVSEKLFF. As DNA, the CDR3 is TGTGCCAGTAGGGGAGTCTCAGAAAAACTGTTTTTT.

The chain combines TRBV5-6 with TRBJ2-3; 9 bases align to TRBD2. Trimming removed 1 base from V and 0 bases from J; junction bases left unmatched: 6. CDR1 and CDR2 (germline): SGHDT, YYEEEE. The CDR3 covers 17 residues. The CDR3 sequence is CASSLSAGGPSTDTQYF. Here the CDR3 DNA reads TGTGCCAGCAGCTTGAGTGCGGGAGGGCCGAGCACAGATACGCAGTATTTT.

The gene calls are TRBV7-9 and TRBJ2-1, with a tentative D call TRBD1 (5 bases). Per germline, CDR1 SEHNR and CDR2 FQNEAQ (reference sequence). The CDR3 contains 14 residues. Trimming stripped 0 bases from V and 3 bases from J, with 6 bases between. In nucleotides, the CDR3 is TGTGCCAGCAGCTTAGCCGACAGCTACAATGAGCAGTTCTTC. It yields the protein CASSLADSYNEQFF.

The CDR3 protein is CASRTSGQPQHF. DNA of the CDR3: TGTGCCAGCAGAACGTCGGGGCAGCCCCAGCATTTT. The V and J genes are TRBV27 and TRBJ1-5; unclear D gene. The CDR3 runs 12 residues. Trimming took off 6 bases at V and 7 bases at J, with 10 bases between the two ends. Germline V CDR1 and CDR2: MNHEY, SMNVEV (reference sequence).